These T cell receptor beta chains were read from a single sample in a study of blood T cell repertoires in COVID-19. Libraries were prepared by immunoSEQ multiplex PCR; TCRdb keeps only in-frame clonotypes and omits some of them. The data hold roughly 260,000 clones, with more than 70% observed a single time. Sequencing was performed on peripheral blood. These receptors were taken from a woman aged 18-29 years with acute or convalescent COVID-19. CDR3s include the opening cysteine and the closing phenylalanine or tryptophan. A D gene is named only where the DNA matches it firmly. Where a row states a size, it is once, few, many or the class of an expanded clone; other rows omit it.

abundance	v_gene	j_gene	d_gene	CDR3aa	CDR3nt
-	TRBV10-3	TRBJ2-1	-	CAISEEWGLAASYNEQFF	TGTGCCATCAGTGAGGAATGGGGGCTAGCGGCCTCCTACAATGAGCAGTTCTTC
-	TRBV9	TRBJ2-1	TRBD2	CASSVASSGKLSHEQFF	TGTGCCAGCAGCGTAGCTTCTAGCGGGAAATTATCCCATGAGCAGTTCTTC
few	TRBV7-2	TRBJ2-7	-	CASSLAYSSYEQYF	TGTGCCAGCAGTTTAGCGTACAGCTCCTACGAGCAGTACTTC
few	TRBV4-2	TRBJ2-1	TRBD2	CASSQGVLAGTNEQFF	TGTGCCAGCAGCCAAGGGGTACTAGCGGGAACCAATGAGCAGTTCTTC
-	TRBV28	TRBJ1-1	TRBD1	CASSLPRGWYQNTEAFF	TGTGCCAGCAGTTTACCCAGGGGGTGGTACCAAAACACTGAAGCTTTCTTT
-	TRBV7-9	TRBJ2-1	-	CASSHIKDYPSSYNEQFF	TGTGCCAGCAGCCATATCAAGGACTACCCGAGCTCCTACAATGAGCAGTTCTTC
-	TRBV28	TRBJ2-2	-	CASSLARLVAGELFF	TGTGCCAGCAGTTTAGCCCGACTAGTGGCCGGGGAGCTGTTTTTT
-	TRBV7-2	TRBJ1-4	-	CASSPTELNEKLFF	TGTGCCAGCAGCCCGACTGAACTTAATGAAAAACTGTTTTTT
-	TRBV27	TRBJ2-1	-	CATKLSSYNEQFF	TGTGCCACAAAGTTGAGCTCCTACAATGAGCAGTTCTTC
-	TRBV24-1	TRBJ2-2	-	CATSDTLGRTGELFF	TGTGCCACCAGTGATACCCTGGGGAGGACCGGGGAGCTGTTTTTT
-	TRBV6-5	TRBJ2-3	TRBD1	CASRPGQATDTQYF	TGTGCCAGCAGACCTGGACAGGCCACAGATACGCAGTATTTT
once	TRBV12-5	TRBJ2-3	-	CASGLSGGTDTQYF	TGTGCTAGTGGTTTGTCCGGGGGCACAGATACGCAGTATTTT
-	TRBV19	TRBJ2-1	-	CASSMGIAPLYNEQFF	TGTGCCAGTAGTATGGGAATAGCGCCGCTCTACAATGAGCAGTTCTTC
-	TRBV11-2	TRBJ2-7	-	CASSLSTGNYEQYF	TGTGCCAGCAGCTTATCGACAGGAAACTACGAGCAGTACTTC
-	TRBV6-2/TRBV6-3	TRBJ2-1	TRBD2	CASSYAGGLIDEQFF	TGTGCCAGCAGTTACGCGGGAGGGTTAATCGATGAGCAGTTCTTC
-	TRBV19	TRBJ2-3	TRBD2	CASTLSRTSRDTQYF	TGTGCCAGTACCCTTTCCCGGACTAGCAGAGATACGCAGTATTTT
-	TRBV18	TRBJ2-1	TRBD2	CASSRTSTDNEQFF	TGTGCCAGCTCCAGGACTAGCACAGACAATGAGCAGTTCTTC
-	TRBV9	TRBJ2-2	-	CASSVEGPNTGELFF	TGTGCCAGCAGCGTAGAGGGGCCCAACACCGGGGAGCTGTTTTTT
-	TRBV13	TRBJ2-2	TRBD2	CASSLALAGLIGATGELFF	TGTGCCAGCAGCTTGGCCCTAGCGGGACTAATCGGAGCGACCGGGGAGCTGTTTTTT
-	TRBV6-2/TRBV6-3	TRBJ1-1	-	CASSYKGSGTEAFF	TGTGCCAGCAGTTACAAGGGATCGGGAACTGAAGCTTTCTTT
-	TRBV6-2/TRBV6-3	TRBJ1-1	-	CASSHDRSNENTEAFF	TGTGCCAGCAGTCACGACAGGTCAAACGAGAACACTGAAGCTTTCTTT
few	TRBV28	TRBJ1-5	-	CASSPRVSNQPQHF	TGTGCCAGCAGTCCCAGGGTTAGCAATCAGCCCCAGCATTTT
-	TRBV12-3/TRBV12-4	TRBJ2-1	TRBD2	CASTGGGSEQFF	TGTGCCAGCACCGGGGGGGGGTCTGAGCAGTTCTTC
once	TRBV2	TRBJ1-5	-	CASSEVPSSNQPQHF	TGTGCCAGCAGTGAGGTACCCAGTAGCAATCAGCCCCAGCATTTT
-	TRBV12-3/TRBV12-4	TRBJ1-2	-	CASSLGGLYGYTF	TGTGCCAGCAGTTTAGGGGGGCTCTATGGCTACACCTTC
-	TRBV29-1	TRBJ2-6	-	CSVVQSYSSSGANVLTF	TGCAGCGTCGTACAGTCATACTCAAGCTCTGGGGCCAACGTCCTGACTTTC
-	TRBV6-2/TRBV6-3	TRBJ2-2	-	CASSHKDTGELFF	TGTGCCAGCAGCCACAAAGACACCGGGGAGCTGTTTTTT
-	TRBV7-9	TRBJ2-1	-	CASSLATGSSSYNEQFF	TGTGCCAGCAGCTTAGCGACCGGGAGTAGCTCCTACAATGAGCAGTTCTTC
-	TRBV2	TRBJ2-5	TRBD2	CASNSGSSETQYF	TGTGCCAGCAATAGCGGGAGCTCGGAGACCCAGTACTTC
-	TRBV4-3	TRBJ2-1	TRBD2	CASSPYPTSGSYNEQFF	TGCGCCAGCAGCCCCTACCCCACTAGCGGGTCTTACAATGAGCAGTTCTTC
-	TRBV28	TRBJ1-5	-	CASSLWSGRNQPQHF	TGTGCCAGCAGTTTATGGTCGGGGAGAAATCAGCCCCAGCATTTT
-	TRBV13	TRBJ1-2	-	CASSYGRQFHGYTF	TGTGCCAGCAGCTATGGCCGACAGTTCCATGGCTACACCTTC
-	TRBV27	TRBJ1-1	-	CASSSVQGNTEAFF	TGTGCCAGCAGTTCGGTACAGGGAAACACTGAAGCTTTCTTT
-	TRBV29-1	TRBJ1-2	-	CSVEGGVYGYTF	TGCAGCGTTGAAGGCGGGGTCTATGGCTACACCTTC
once	TRBV30	TRBJ1-5	TRBD1	CAWSGQGAGPQHF	TGTGCCTGGAGTGGGCAGGGGGCAGGGCCCCAGCATTTT
-	TRBV7-2	TRBJ2-7	-	CASSLQVGSYEQYF	TGTGCCAGCAGCTTACAGGTTGGATCCTACGAGCAGTACTTC
-	TRBV20-1	TRBJ2-2	TRBD2	CSASFPPSGRGNTGELFF	TGCAGTGCTAGTTTCCCCCCTAGCGGGAGGGGGAACACCGGGGAGCTGTTTTTT
-	TRBV27	TRBJ1-2	-	CASSLGGLARGYTF	TGTGCCAGCAGTTTAGGGGGACTGGCCCGGGGCTACACCTTC
-	TRBV4-3	TRBJ2-7	TRBD1	CASSQTYPDRDIVYEQYF	TGCGCCAGCAGCCAGACTTACCCGGACAGGGACATCGTCTACGAGCAGTACTTC
-	TRBV5-1	TRBJ2-1	TRBD1	CASSLGVGQSSYNEQFF	TGCGCCAGCAGCTTGGGGGTGGGACAGAGCTCCTACAATGAGCAGTTCTTC
-	TRBV7-3	TRBJ2-1	TRBD2	CASSHGGGRLRDTYNEQFF	TGTGCCAGCAGCCACGGGGGGGGCAGGCTGAGGGACACCTACAATGAGCAGTTCTTC
-	TRBV6-2/TRBV6-3	TRBJ2-1	TRBD2	CASSSGLAGRGKEFF	TGTGCCAGCAGTTCTGGGCTAGCGGGAAGGGGGAAGGAGTTCTTC
-	TRBV5-5	TRBJ1-1	TRBD1	CTSRQGAHTEAFF	TGTACCAGCAGGCAGGGGGCGCATACTGAAGCTTTCTTT
once	TRBV4-2	TRBJ2-7	TRBD2	CASSQDGAGDEQYF	TGTGCCAGCAGCCAAGACGGCGCGGGAGACGAGCAGTACTTC
-	TRBV15	TRBJ2-1	TRBD1	CATSRGGQGFAQFF	TGTGCCACCAGCAGAGGGGGACAGGGGTTCGCGCAGTTCTTC
few	TRBV5-6	TRBJ2-2	-	CASSRAVPGELFF	TGTGCCAGCAGCCGCGCCGTCCCCGGGGAGCTGTTTTTT
-	TRBV11-2	TRBJ1-1	-	CASTITWGAEAFF	TGTGCCAGCACCATAACCTGGGGGGCTGAAGCTTTCTTT
-	TRBV7-3	TRBJ2-1	-	CASSLRAAGGQFF	TGTGCCAGCAGCTTAAGGGCAGCTGGTGGGCAGTTCTTC
-	TRBV5-6	TRBJ1-6	TRBD1	CASSWGQGNSPLHF	TGTGCCAGCAGCTGGGGACAGGGAAATTCACCCCTCCACTTT
-	TRBV10-3	TRBJ2-7	-	CAISVAGSYEQYF	TGTGCCATCAGTGTTGCCGGCTCCTACGAGCAGTACTTC